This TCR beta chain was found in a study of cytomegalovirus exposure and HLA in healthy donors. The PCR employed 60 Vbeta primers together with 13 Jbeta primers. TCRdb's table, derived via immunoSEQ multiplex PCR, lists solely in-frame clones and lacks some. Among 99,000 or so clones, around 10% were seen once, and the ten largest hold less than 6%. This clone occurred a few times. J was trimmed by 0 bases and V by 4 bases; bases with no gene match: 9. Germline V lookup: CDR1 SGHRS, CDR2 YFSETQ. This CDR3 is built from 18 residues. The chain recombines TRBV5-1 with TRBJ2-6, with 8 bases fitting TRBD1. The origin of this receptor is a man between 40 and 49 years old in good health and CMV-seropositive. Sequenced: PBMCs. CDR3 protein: CASSLLGTGSSGANVLTF. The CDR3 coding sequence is TGCGCCAGCAGCCTGCTGGGGACAGGAAGCTCTGGGGCCAACGTCCTGACTTTC.